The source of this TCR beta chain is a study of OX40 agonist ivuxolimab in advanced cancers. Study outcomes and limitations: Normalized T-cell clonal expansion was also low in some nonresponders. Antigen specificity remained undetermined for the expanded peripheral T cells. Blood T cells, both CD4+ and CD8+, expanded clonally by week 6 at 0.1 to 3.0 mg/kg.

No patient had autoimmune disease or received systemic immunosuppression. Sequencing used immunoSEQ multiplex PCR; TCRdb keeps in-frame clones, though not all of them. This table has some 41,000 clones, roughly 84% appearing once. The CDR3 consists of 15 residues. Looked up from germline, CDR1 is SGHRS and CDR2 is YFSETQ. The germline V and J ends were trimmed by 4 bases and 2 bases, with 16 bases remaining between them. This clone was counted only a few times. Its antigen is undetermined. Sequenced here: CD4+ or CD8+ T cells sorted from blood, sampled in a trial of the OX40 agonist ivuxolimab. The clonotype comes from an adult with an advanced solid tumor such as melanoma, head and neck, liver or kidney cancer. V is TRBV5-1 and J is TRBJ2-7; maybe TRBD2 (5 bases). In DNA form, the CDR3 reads TGCGCCAGCAGCCCCAGCGGAGGTCCAACCTACGAGCAGTACTTC. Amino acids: CASSPSGGPTYEQYF.